This record concerns one TCR beta chain sequence. Its specificity is unknown. Germline CDR1 SGHTS, CDR2 YDEGEE. V was trimmed by 4 bases and J by 7 bases, leaving 17 bases between them. There are 14 residues in the CDR3. Sequencing was performed with immunoSEQ multiplex PCR; in TCRdb, only in-frame clones are kept and a portion is missing. The sample contains about 93,000 clones, about 90% of which appear only once. The data were obtained in a study of OX40 agonist ivuxolimab in advanced cancers. Across the whole study: It was ivuxolimab, an agonistic anti-OX40 (CD134) antibody, that patients were treated with. Study outcomes and limitations: On average, a greater number of expanded clones characterised CD8+ T cells relative to CD4+.

Patients who had autoimmune disease history or got systemic immunosuppression were left out. The sequences come from CD4+ or CD8+ T cells sorted from blood, collected in a trial of the OX40 agonist ivuxolimab. The chain joins TRBV5-8 to TRBJ1-2, with TRBD1 as a possible D gene (5 bases). The TCR originated in an adult with an advanced solid tumor such as melanoma, head and neck, liver or kidney cancer. In DNA form, the CDR3 reads TGTGCCAGCAGCGCCCTTCAGGGATCCGGTGGCTACACCTTC. Encoded protein: CASSALQGSGGYTF.